Presented here are 24 T cell receptor beta chains from one specimen sequenced in a study of blood T cells in healthy people across ages. Combining a sample-barcoded 5' primer with a J-beta primer mix, a second PCR ran for roughly 7 to 11 cycles. TCRdb analysed the 5' RACE reads with MiXCR anew, one entry per CDR3 protein. The sample contains about 1,500,000 distinct CDR3 sequences, 28% of which appear only once. Material: blood. The receptors come from a woman younger than 45 in good health.

This chain links TRBV20-1 with TRBJ2-5; 7 nucleotides align to TRBD2. The J segment lost 8 bases and the V segment lost 3 bases, leaving 15 bases of the junction unmatched. The CDR3 spans 15 residues. Germline values: CDR1 DFQATT, CDR2 SNEGSKA (reference sequence). CDR3 in amino acids: CSARRASGSGDTQYF. The DNA for the CDR3 is TGCAGTGCTAGGAGGGCTAGCGGTAGTGGAGACACCCAGTACTTC.

The V call is TRBV6-5, the J call TRBJ1-1, with D maybe TRBD1 (5 bases). Trimming took 4 bases from V and 10 from J, leaving 19 bases between them. Looked up from germline, CDR1 is MNHEY and CDR2 is SVGAGI. The CDR3 runs to 14 residues. CDR3 DNA: TGTGCCAGCAGTTCCCCCGGTGGGGCGCCTGGAGCTTTCTTT. Translated, it gives CASSSPGGAPGAFF.

A few counts support this clonotype. The V call is TRBV14, the J call TRBJ2-4; D is perhaps TRBD2 (6 bases). V was clipped by 4 bases and J by 11 bases, with 12 bases between them. CDR1 and CDR2 from the germline V gene are SGHDN and FVKESK. This CDR3 region has 12 residues. The CDR3 coding sequence is TGTGCCAGCAGCCCCTCGGGAGCGGTTCAGTACTTC. Residues: CASSPSGAVQYF.

V and J are TRBV12-3 or TRBV12-4 and TRBJ1-2, with D tentatively TRBD1 (6 bases). This CDR3 is 16 amino acids long. V lost 6 bases to trimming and J lost 8 bases, with 25 bases between them. The CDR3 sequence: CASSHNIGQSLGGYTF. The DNA for the CDR3 is TGTGCCAGCAGCCACAACATAGGACAGTCCCTGGGAGGCTACACCTTC.

This clonotype was recorded at least ten times. The chain has TRBV27 and TRBJ2-5; 8 nucleotides match TRBD2. V was pared by 3 bases and J by 4 bases, with 10 bases of the junction left unmatched. Germline V CDR1 and CDR2: MNHEY, SMNVEV (reference sequence). This CDR3 has 16 amino acids. CDR3 in amino acids: CASSLTGSGTRETQYF. For the CDR3, the DNA is TGTGCCAGCAGTTTGACGGGTAGCGGGACTCGAGAGACCCAGTACTTC.

This clonotype was observed a handful of times. The chain employs TRBV4-1 and TRBJ2-3, with 7 bases that match TRBD1. Germline V gene data show CDR1 as MGHRA and CDR2 as YSYEKL. Trimming removed 5 bases from V and 4 bases from J; junction bases left unmatched: 9. The CDR3 totals 15 residues. The CDR3 loop is CASSTGQASPDTQYF. Here the CDR3 DNA reads TGCGCCAGCAGCACTGGACAGGCCTCCCCAGATACGCAGTATTTT.

This clonotype was seen more than once but under ten times. The chain joins TRBV25-1 to TRBJ2-7; TRBD2 matches 8 bases. CDR1 is MGHDK, CDR2 SYGVNS, per germline. The CDR3 runs 16 residues. With 2 bases clipped from V and 1 base from J, the junction kept 7 bases outside the gene matches. For the CDR3, the DNA is TGTGCCAGCAGTGAAGGTTCGGGACTAGTGTCCTACGAGCAGTACTTC. The encoded protein is CASSEGSGLVSYEQYF.

Details on this clonotype: A much larger clone lies a single base off, so this may be a read error. CDR3 nucleotide sequence: TGTGCCATCAGTGGAAGGACGGACTATGGCTACACCTTC. Its translation: CAISGRTDYGYTF. This chain joins TRBV10-3 and TRBJ1-2, with D hard to call. V was clipped by 4 bases and J by 3 bases, with 9 bases between them. Germline V CDR1 and CDR2: ENHRY, SYGVKD. The CDR3 loop spans 13 amino acids.

This clonotype showed up many times. This chain links TRBV7-2 with TRBJ2-5, with 7 bases fitting TRBD2. The CDR3 consists of 14 residues. Germline CDR1 reads SGHTA; CDR2 reads FQGNSA. With V trimmed by 3 bases and J by 4 bases, 5 bases remained unmatched. CDR3 amino acids: CASSFAGAGETQYF. The CDR3 coding sequence is TGTGCCAGCAGCTTTGCGGGAGCGGGAGAGACCCAGTACTTC. The full variable domain, rest sourced from reference TRBV7-2 and TRBJ2-5, is GAGVSQSPSNKVTEKGKDVELRCDPISGHTALYWYRQSLGQGLEFLIYFQGNSAPDKSGLPSDRFSAERTGGSVSTLTIQRTQQEDSAVYLCASSFAGAGETQYFGPGTRLLVL.

As for this clonotype: One end of the junction fails to match germline, which may point to a read error. V and J are TRBV12-3 or TRBV12-4 and TRBJ2-2; 7 positions agree with TRBD1. This CDR3 has 15 amino acids. As DNA, the CDR3 is TGTGCCGGCAGTGCCGGGACAGTCAACACCGGGGAGCTGTTTTTT. It yields the protein CAGSAGTVNTGELFF.

The rearrangement uses TRBV20-1 and TRBJ2-7, with D possibly TRBD2 on 5 matching bases. Per the germline V gene, CDR1 is DFQATT and CDR2 is SNEGSKA (reference sequence). V lost 4 bases, J lost 5 bases, and 9 bases lay in between. This CDR3 is 11 amino acids long. CDR3 sequence: CSAKEEDEQYF. Written as DNA, the CDR3 is TGCAGTGCTAAGGAGGAGGACGAGCAGTACTTC.

In its sample, this clonotype was seen a few times. This chain links TRBV4-1 with TRBJ1-6; no clear D gene. Trimming left V 0 bases short and J 0 bases short, with 9 bases between. Germline lookup yields CDR1 MGHRA and CDR2 YSYEKL. The CDR3 is made up of 17 amino acids. CDR3 region: CASSQESRSSYNSPLHF. The CDR3 coding sequence is TGCGCCAGCAGCCAAGAATCGCGGAGCTCCTATAATTCACCCCTCCACTTT.

The chain combines TRBV7-9 with TRBJ1-2; D not resolved. Germline V gene data show CDR1 as SEHNR and CDR2 as FQNEAQ (reference sequence). The V gene lost 5 bases and the J gene lost 8 bases, with 18 bases spanning the gap. CDR3 length equals 14 residues. CDR3 coding DNA: TGTGCCAGCAGCACCCCGGAGCCCTCCGAAGGCTACACCTTC. Amino acid sequence: CASSTPEPSEGYTF.

The chain is built from TRBV12-3 or TRBV12-4 and TRBJ2-1; 7 bases match TRBD2. V dropped 2 bases and J dropped 0; count of bases not matched to a gene: 4. This CDR3 spans 16 amino acids. CDR3 nucleotide sequence: TGTGCCAGCAGTTTAAGGCTAGCGGTCTCCTACAATGAGCAGTTCTTC. This encodes CASSLRLAVSYNEQFF.

On this clonotype itself: One junction end disagrees with the germline gene, perhaps due to a read error. The chain links TRBV7-6 to TRBJ2-3; 8 bases agree with TRBD2. The V gene's germline CDR1 is SGHVS and CDR2 FNYEAQ. The CDR3 has 16 amino acids. The CDR3 sequence is CASSSGGGSRTDTQYF. DNA for the CDR3: TGTGCCAGCAGCTCCGGGGGGGGCTCACGCACGGATACGCAGTATTTT.

This clonotype was counted many times. The V call is TRBV10-3, the J call TRBJ2-5; 8 bases fit TRBD1. Germline V gene sequence: CDR1 ENHRY, CDR2 SYGVKD. The V gene end was trimmed by 4 bases and the J gene end by 3 bases; junction bases not matched to a gene: 7. The CDR3 is 15 amino acids. The DNA for the CDR3 is TGTGCCATCAGTGCGACAGGGGCTGCGGAAGAGACCCAGTACTTC. It encodes CAISATGAAEETQYF.

The chain uses TRBV12-5 and TRBJ2-7; 7 bases align to TRBD1. Germline-derived CDR1 and CDR2 are LGHNT and FRNRAP. The J segment lost 3 bases and the V segment lost 5 bases, leaving 13 bases of the junction unmatched. The length of the CDR3 is 16 residues. The CDR3 DNA is TGTGCTAGTGGTCCGGCCGCCAGGGGGTTATTCTACGAGCAGTACTTC. Translating gives CASGPAARGLFYEQYF. Full variable domain (remainder filled in from reference TRBV12-5 and TRBJ2-7): DARVTQTPRHKVTEMGQEVTMRCQPILGHNTVFWYRQTMMQGLELLAYFRNRAPLDDSGMPKDRFSAEMPDATLATLKIQPSEPRDSAVYFCASGPAARGLFYEQYFGPGTRLTVT.

This clonotype was counted a few times. The V gene is TRBV12-5, the J gene TRBJ2-2; D not certain. The CDR3 consists of 13 residues. CDR1 is LGHNT, CDR2 FRNRAP, per germline. V was cut by 1 base and J by 4 bases, with 4 bases left in between. CDR3 protein: CASGLDSTGELFF. The CDR3 coding sequence is TGTGCTAGTGGTTTGGACTCCACCGGGGAGCTGTTTTTT.

This clonotype has a handful of counts. The chain recombines TRBV7-3 with TRBJ2-6; TRBD1 might be the D (6 bases). The germline V gene encodes CDR1 SGHTA and CDR2 FQGTGA. V lost 4 bases to trimming and J lost 0 bases, with 13 bases between them. The CDR3 totals 17 residues. CDR3 loop: CASSSRQGISGANVLTF. CDR3 sequence (DNA): TGTGCCAGCAGCTCACGCCAGGGGATCTCTGGGGCCAACGTCCTGACTTTC.

This sequence joins TRBV9 and TRBJ2-3, with a weak D call TRBD2 (6 bases). Germline CDR1 is SGDLS and CDR2 is YYNGEE. V was cut by 0 bases and J by 3 bases, with 11 bases left in between. CDR3 length equals 15 residues. In DNA, the CDR3 is TGTGCCAGCAGCGTAGTGGCGGGGACGACAGATACGCAGTATTTT. The encoded protein is CASSVVAGTTDTQYF.

This clonotype was detected a few times. The chain carries TRBV5-1 and TRBJ2-3, with a tentative D call TRBD2 (6 bases). V dropped 7 bases and J dropped 0 bases, with 18 bases sitting between them. The CDR3 runs to 16 residues. Germline-derived CDR1 and CDR2 are SGHRS and YFSETQ. The CDR3 DNA is TGCGCCAGCGTGTGGGGTTCGGGACTTAGCACAGATACGCAGTATTTT. It codes for CASVWGSGLSTDTQYF.

This clonotype was counted a few times. The chain carries TRBV29-1 and TRBJ2-7; D is unresolved. The V end was cut by 7 bases, the J end by 1 base, with 8 bases between. In germline, CDR1 is SQVTM, CDR2 ANQGSEA. The CDR3 is made up of 11 amino acids. Here the CDR3 DNA reads TGCAGCGCTCATCAATCCTACGAGCAGTACTTC. Amino acid sequence: CSAHQSYEQYF.

This clonotype was counted many times. The chain employs TRBV11-3 and TRBJ2-5; D tentatively fits TRBD1 or TRBD2 (5 bases each). Trimming took 5 bases from V and 9 from J, leaving 16 bases between them. CDR1 and CDR2 (germline): SGHNT, YENEEA. The CDR3 covers 13 residues. This CDR3 is CASSPGTADPQYF. CDR3 coding DNA: TGTGCCAGCAGCCCGGGGACGGCCGATCCCCAGTACTTC.

Note on this clonotype: A read error may be the cause here, since a much bigger clone is one base away. V and J are TRBV29-1 and TRBJ2-4; 8 positions match TRBD1. CDR3 length: 16 amino acids. J gave up 13 bases and V 3 bases, and 20 bases lay outside the gene matches. CDR1 is SQVTM and CDR2 is ANQGSEA in the germline V gene. The chain's CDR3 is CSVDGLGGQAFSEQYF. CDR3 bases: TGCAGCGTTGATGGATTAGGGGGACAGGCTTTTAGTGAGCAGTACTTC.